These 10 T cell receptor beta chains were all obtained from the same sample, sequenced in a study of blood T cell repertoires in COVID-19. Produced via immunoSEQ multiplex PCR; TCRdb's table is partial and in-frame only. Altogether tens of thousands of clones are present, more than 65% being singletons, with the ten largest covering roughly 25%. The sample was peripheral blood. These receptors all come from a man aged 55 to 70 with acute or convalescent COVID-19.

The rearrangement joins TRBV28 to TRBJ2-2; 9 nucleotides agree with TRBD1. This CDR3 region has 15 residues. The germline V gene encodes CDR1 MDHEN and CDR2 SYDVKM. Losses at the gene ends were 10 bases for V and 6 bases for J; bases not matched to a gene: 12. CDR3 bases: TGTGCCACCAAGACAGGGGGAACCGGACCCGGGGAGCTGTTTTTT. Its translation is CATKTGGTGPGELFF.

V is TRBV28 and J is TRBJ1-4; no clear D gene. This CDR3 spans 17 amino acids. Deletions cut 5 bases from V and 5 bases from J, with 21 bases between. Germline-derived CDR1 and CDR2 are MDHEN and SYDVKM. CDR3 bases: TGTGCCAGCAGTCCGGAGGGCAGGCCGCGACCAAATGAAAAACTGTTTTTT. Translation: CASSPEGRPRPNEKLFF.

This clone was found a few times. The rearrangement links TRBV27 to TRBJ2-1; TRBD1 agrees at 9 bases. Per germline, CDR1 MNHEY and CDR2 SMNVEV (reference sequence). CDR3 length equals 15 residues. Trimming cost V 7 bases and J 3 bases; bases outside gene matches: 7. CDR3 bases: TGTGCCAGCACCCACGGGACAGGGATCTACAATGAGCAGTTCTTC. Translated: CASTHGTGIYNEQFF.

The chain combines TRBV30 with TRBJ1-3, with D tentatively TRBD1 (5 bases). The CDR3 covers 14 residues. V lost 1 base and J lost 6, with 13 bases in between. CDR1 GTSNPN and CDR2 SVGIG come from the germline V gene (reference sequence). The CDR3 DNA sequence: TGTGCCTGGAGTGGACAGCTTCTGGCAAACACCATATATTTT. This sequence encodes CAWSGQLLANTIYF. Variable domain in full (rest from reference TRBV30 and TRBJ1-3): SQTIHQWPATLVQPVGSPLSLECTVEGTSNPNLYWYRQAAGRGLQLLFYSVGIGQISSEVPQNLSASRPQDRQFILSSKKLLLSDSGFYLCAWSGQLLANTIYFGEGSWLTVV.

V gene TRBV6-5 combines with J gene TRBJ2-2; TRBD1 matches 10 bases. Unmatched junction bases numbered 8, after V lost 5 bases and J lost 8 bases. The CDR3 loop spans 15 amino acids. Germline V gene sequence: CDR1 MNHEY, CDR2 SVGAGI. CDR3 sequence: CASSQDRGVWGELFF. The CDR3 DNA reads as TGTGCCAGCAGTCAGGACAGGGGGGTCTGGGGGGAGCTGTTTTTT.

The J gene is TRBJ2-1, the V gene TRBV4-2; 7 nucleotides line up with TRBD1. The V and J ends lost 5 bases and 0 bases, in that order; junction bases with no gene match: 1. The CDR3 length is 14 residues. CDR1 LGHNA and CDR2 YNFKEQ come from the germline V gene. This CDR3 reads CASSSGGSYNEQFF. CDR3 nucleotides: TGTGCCAGCAGCTCAGGGGGCTCCTACAATGAGCAGTTCTTC.

The J gene is TRBJ1-1, the V gene TRBV28; TRBD1 might be the D (6 bases). The germline CDR1 and CDR2 sequences are MDHEN and SYDVKM. The CDR3 is 13 amino acids. Trimming removed 7 bases from V and 1 base from J, with 10 bases in between. CDR3 in DNA: TGTGCCAGCACCAGGACAGAGAACACTGAAGCTTTCTTT. The encoded protein is CASTRTENTEAFF.

The rearrangement links TRBV10-3 to TRBJ2-2; 7 bases match TRBD1. The CDR3 is 13 residues long. V was clipped by 10 bases and J by 0 bases; unmatched bases: 2. Per germline, CDR1 ENHRY and CDR2 SYGVKD. The CDR3 nucleotides read TGTGCCACCGGGACAGCGAACACCGGGGAGCTGTTTTTT. Translation: CATGTANTGELFF.

The chain links TRBV28 to TRBJ2-1, with 9 bases matching TRBD1. The germline V gene has CDR1 MDHEN and CDR2 SYDVKM. The CDR3 runs to 15 residues. The J segment lost 10 bases and the V segment lost 5 bases, leaving 12 bases of the junction unmatched. The CDR3 sequence: CASSLHRTGAYEQFF. CDR3 coding DNA: TGTGCCAGCAGTCTCCACCGGACAGGGGCGTACGAGCAGTTCTTC.

V gene TRBV10-1 combines with J gene TRBJ1-2, with 7 bases fitting TRBD1. J was trimmed by 4 bases and V by 4 bases; bases with no gene match: 9. The CDR3 loop spans 15 amino acids. CDR1 WNHNN and CDR2 SYGVQD come from the germline V gene (reference sequence). The CDR3 bases are TGCGCCAGCAGTGCTGGAAGGGGGCTTAGCTATGGCTACACCTTC. Amino acids: CASSAGRGLSYGYTF.